The present entry profiles one T cell receptor beta chain with its context. The sample comes from a study of cytomegalovirus exposure and HLA in healthy donors. Looking at the study overall: Membership in the Caucasian-associated ancestry cluster was found for 81% of fewer than 450 genotyped donors.

Primers included in the PCR were 60 Vbeta and 13 Jbeta primers. Measured with immunoSEQ multiplex PCR; TCRdb has only the in-frame clones, and not every one. Of more than 130,000 clones detected, under 80% appear once; the ten largest clones hold 2.8%. The CDR3 totals 18 residues. V shed 8 bases and J 1 base; nucleotides not matched to a gene: 18. CDR1 and CDR2 from the germline V gene are SNHLY and FYNNEI. The sequenced sample consisted of PBMCs. The receptor was isolated from a male donor in good health and CMV-seronegative. J is TRBJ2-3 and V is TRBV2; 7 positions match TRBD2. For the CDR3, the DNA is TGTGCCAGCGTTGACGGGACTACCCTCCAATTGGGCACAGATACGCAGTATTTT. This encodes CASVDGTTLQLGTDTQYF.